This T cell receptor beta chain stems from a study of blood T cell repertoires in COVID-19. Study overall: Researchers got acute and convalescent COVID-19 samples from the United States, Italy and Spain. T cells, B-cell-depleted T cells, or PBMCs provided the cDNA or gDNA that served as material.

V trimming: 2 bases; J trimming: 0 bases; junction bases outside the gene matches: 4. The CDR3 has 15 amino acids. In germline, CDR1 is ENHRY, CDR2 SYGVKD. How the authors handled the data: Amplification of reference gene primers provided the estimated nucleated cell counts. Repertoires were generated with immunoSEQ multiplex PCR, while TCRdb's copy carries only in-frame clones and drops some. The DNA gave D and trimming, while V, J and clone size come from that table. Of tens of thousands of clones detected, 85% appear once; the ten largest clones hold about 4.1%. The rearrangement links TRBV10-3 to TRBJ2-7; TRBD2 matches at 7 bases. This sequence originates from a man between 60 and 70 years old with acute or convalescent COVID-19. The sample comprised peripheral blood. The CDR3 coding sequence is TGTGCCATCAGTGAGCGCGGGGGAAGCTCCTACGAGCAGTACTTC. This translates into CAISERGGSSYEQYF.